This T cell receptor beta chain was captured by sequencing in a study of control samples from healthy donors and cancer patients. Using immunoSEQ multiplex PCR, the repertoire was profiled, and TCRdb retains in-frame clones only, with some absent. Of over 150,000 clones detected, approximately 94% appear once; the ten largest clones hold around 6.2%. From germline, CDR1 is LNHDA and CDR2 SQIVND (reference sequence). V dropped 5 bases and J dropped 6 bases, with 11 bases sitting between them. CDR3 length: 13 residues. The receptor was derived from a man between 35 and 55 years old in good health. The chain combines TRBV19 with TRBJ1-5, with D maybe TRBD1 (6 bases). Sequencing was carried out using blood. The CDR3 DNA reads TGTGCCAGTAGTCCGGACAGCCGTCAGCCCCAGCATTTT. Its translation: CASSPDSRQPQHF.